The present T cell receptor beta chain was sequenced within a study of Graves' ophthalmopathy and Graves' hyperthyroidism listed by TCRdb under 2018. In terms of the full investigation: Hyperthyroidism was defined as stable when no progression to ophthalmopathy occurred within 18 months of follow-up. For independent validation, a separate cohort was made up of 18 to 20 hyperthyroidism patients plus 17 patients who later progressed from hyperthyroidism to ophthalmopathy. The study used signatures of the TCR beta repertoire to tell Graves' ophthalmopathy apart from Graves' hyperthyroidism and to predict which patients would progress to ophthalmopathy. A discovery set of about a hundred patients (43 ophthalmopathy, 60 or so stable hyperthyroidism) was enrolled to explore V-J signatures distinguishing ophthalmopathy from hyperthyroidism. Following sampling, methimazole starting at 30 mg daily was administered to hyperthyroidism patients, and high-dose intravenous methylprednisolone was administered to ophthalmopathy patients. In total, 135 blood samples were TCR-sequenced: approximately 42 ophthalmopathy, 75 hyperthyroidism and some 17 hyperthyroidism-to-ophthalmopathy patients. T-cell repertoires of thyroid tissue and blood were compared in more than five hyperthyroidism patients. Study-wide findings and limitations: Most expanded thyroid clonotypes with frequency above 0.001 were also detected in blood, suggesting blood repertoires may reflect the thyroid immune response. In cross-validation, the 13-signature model distinguished ophthalmopathy from stable hyperthyroidism with less than 90% sensitivity and approximately 81% specificity, while in the test set the corresponding values were about 80% and 75%. Sample size was not statistically predetermined, and group allocation was not concealed from the investigators. In validation, the model predicted ophthalmopathy progression with about 70% sensitivity and less than 80% specificity; roughly eleven predicted patients were CT-confirmed with GO in a median of about 6.1 months.

For repertoire sequencing, the TCR beta CDR3 regions were amplified from RNA transcripts. A first-round RT-PCR used HTBI primers with the Qiagen OneStep RT-PCR kit, followed by a second-round multiplex PCR, size selection and purification. The libraries underwent paired-end sequencing with 100 bp reads on an Illumina HiSeq2000. In the paper's pipeline: SOAPnuke was used to process the reads, removing any read that contained adapters or uncalled bases, had a mean Phred below 15, or lacked an exact match to the constant primer or identifier. COPE v1.2.5 was used to merge the high-quality paired reads. Each unique nucleotide sequence was treated as a clonotype, and MiTCR v1.1 was used to align the clonotypes to the IMGT TRB V, D and J references. The analysis was limited to V-J combinations with a frequency above 0.0001, which together covered approximately 99% of repertoires. A TCR clonal expansion and chaos score per V-J combination was defined as the ratio of F50 clonal expansion to chaos observed in the TCRdist matrix. Welch's t-statistics and random forest were used to narrow the features down to around 13 V-J combinations, which were then fed into a naive Bayes classifier. The similarity between thyroid and blood repertoires was quantified using the Morisita-Horn index. TCRdb took the public reads, trimmed them with fastp at Q25, ran MiXCR for clone calling and kept in-frame beta chains. Every CDR3 protein is listed once, alongside the most common genes and DNA of its rows. The V and J calls here are based on TCRdb, not the publication. In this sample the table shows about 1.2 million distinct CDR3 sequences, 36% of which occur a single time. The ten most abundant clones make up more than 9.5% of the sample.

Patients with hyperthyroidism were aged 18 to 65 years, had been newly diagnosed, and had a disease duration of less than 2 months. Patients with other autoimmune diseases, uncontrolled infections, pregnancy or lactation were excluded. Clinical symptoms, serum thyroxine, TRAb, thyroid ultrasound and orbital computed tomography formed the basis of the diagnosis. Total RNA was extracted with Trizol reagent and quality-checked on an Agilent 2100 Bioanalyzer. For CDR1 and CDR2, the germline V gene (reference sequence) lists DFQATT and SNEGSKA. V is clipped by 7 bases and J by 10 bases, and the sequence between their germline boundaries is 25 bases long. Counted from cysteine to phenylalanine, this CDR3 has 14 amino acids. The retained sequence is limited to the CDR3, 42 bases, with the frame set at the first base. About this clonotype: Its cognate antigen has yet to be identified. No base-level quality is on record; no much larger clone is a single base apart.

Input material: peripheral blood or thyroid tissue (not recorded which). This chain is built from TRBV20-1 and TRBJ2-5; the D call could be TRBD1 or TRBD2, with each sharing 5 bases. The clonotype originates from an adult man with Graves' hyperthyroidism. The CDR3: CSVANPGTDDGQYF. The DNA sequence follows: TGCAGTGTTGCGAATCCCGGGACCGACGACGGCCAGTACTTC.